This T cell receptor (beta chain) derives from a study of cytomegalovirus exposure and HLA in healthy donors. Study-wide points: Subsequent analysis found a tendency for first-cohort TCR clusters to co-occur within the 120 validation repertoires. Cytomegalovirus association was assigned to about 150 TCR beta chains. Among TCR sequences, most were rare, though some public TCRs appeared in many donors.

The donors were in the approximately 120-subject validation cohort, distinct from the roughly 700-subject first cohort. TCRdb keeps only in-frame clones here, not all; method: immunoSEQ multiplex PCR. The sample carries roughly 130,000 clones, 88% recorded once. As for this clone: What it binds is unknown.

Germline assignment: CDR1 MNHNS and CDR2 SASEGT. The V end was cut by 6 bases, the J end by 9 bases, with 15 bases between. The CDR3 length is 14 residues. The sequencing sample was made of PBMCs. The TCR sequence derives from a man younger than 40 in good health and CMV-seronegative. This rearrangement joins TRBV6-1 to TRBJ1-6, with TRBD1 as a possible D gene (6 bases). The chain's CDR3 is CASSPQGQGSPLHF. CDR3 in DNA: TGTGCCAGCAGCCCACAGGGTCAAGGTTCACCCCTCCACTTT.